The clone carrying this TCR beta chain has a handful of counts. This entry belongs to a study of response to subunit inactivated influenza vaccine. TCRdb reprocessed the RT-PCR reads via MiXCR and lists one record per CDR3 protein. In the table there are about 540,000 distinct CDR3 sequences, approximately 24% of which are singletons. CDR3 length: 19 amino acids. CDR1 is LGHDT, CDR2 YNNKEL, per germline (reference sequence). J gave up 2 bases and V 0 bases, and 9 bases lay outside the gene matches. These data were also reused for a study on T cells expressing NK-cell markers. That source adds: For TCR beta, cDNA was produced by 5'RACE template switching with UMIs. Restriction of the sorted population to alpha-beta TCR T cells was achieved in several experiments with an anti-gamma-delta TCR antibody.

The source material was CD4+ T cells sorted from PBMCs, sampled 11 to 12 days after vaccination. The V call is TRBV3-1, the J call TRBJ2-4; 11 nucleotides agree with TRBD2. The clonotype comes from a man aged 50 to 60 who received an inactivated influenza vaccine. The CDR3 DNA reads as TGTGCCAGCAGCCAAGATCTCAGGGCTAGCGGGAGGTCCAAAAACATTCAGTACTTC. It translates to CASSQDLRASGRSKNIQYF.